The rows below give T cell receptor beta chains drawn from one sample of a study of vaccination effects on CD4 cells after COVID-19. Antigen specificity for these receptors is unknown. Generated by immunoSEQ multiplex PCR, the TCRdb table keeps only in-frame clones and is missing some. This sample has roughly 70,000 clones, with over 65% found just once. The source was CD4+ T cells from PBMCs cultured with HIV peptides, collected before COVID-19 vaccination. These receptor sequences come from a human donor who had a prior SARS-CoV-2 infection. CDR3s include the opening cysteine and the closing phenylalanine or tryptophan. Fields, in order: J gene, D gene, V gene, CDR3 protein. D genes are given only for firm matches.

TRBJ1-1 NA TRBV4-2 CASSQSSGIGNNEAFF
TRBJ2-5 TRBD2 TRBV18 CASSVAGGPDETQYF
TRBJ2-2 NA TRBV5-1 CASSLVAGPNTGELFF
TRBJ2-3 TRBD2 TRBV15 CATSRVASGSALDTQYF
TRBJ1-4 NA TRBV7-8 CASSLAISTNEKLFF
TRBJ1-6 NA TRBV7-2 CASSLVQGRSPLHF
TRBJ1-2 NA TRBV7-9 CASSLEGHGYTF
TRBJ2-7 TRBD1 TRBV5-1 CASSPDRGGYEQYF
TRBJ2-5 NA TRBV10-1 CASSESVGHQETQYF
TRBJ2-3 NA TRBV29-1 CSASLGARWSADTQYF
TRBJ1-5 NA TRBV15 CATSRDPDRPQPQHF
TRBJ2-2 TRBD2 TRBV19 CAAGGRTSGGTGELFF
TRBJ1-1 NA TRBV7-9 CASSLGQAGEAFF
TRBJ1-3 TRBD1 TRBV5-1 CASSLIQGATGNTIYF
TRBJ2-7 NA TRBV7-3 CASSADGSYEQYF
TRBJ2-1 TRBD2 TRBV30 CAWSVGVAGGNEQFF
TRBJ2-3 NA TRBV5-4 CASSFRVGGPVDTQYF
TRBJ1-2 NA TRBV4-3 CASSRAWGPTYGYTF
TRBJ2-1 NA TRBV2 CASSGYGLISYNEQFF
TRBJ1-2 TRBD1 TRBV7-8 CASTSVLGTGTYGYTF
TRBJ2-7 NA TRBV7-9 CASSLTRSSYEQYF
TRBJ2-4 TRBD1 TRBV7-9 CASSPKFGTGENIQYF
TRBJ1-3 NA TRBV5-4 CASSLGHDGGHGNTIYF
TRBJ2-5 NA TRBV18 CASSLGYQETQYF
TRBJ2-7 TRBD2 TRBV5-1 CASSRSGDLPYEQYF
TRBJ1-3 NA TRBV19 CASSIDGPSRGNTIYF
TRBJ1-4 NA TRBV6-5 CASSHSGTNEKLFF
TRBJ1-4 TRBD1 TRBV18 CASSRTGTGYEKLFF
TRBJ1-4 NA TRBV5-1 CASSLGGAATNEKLFF
TRBJ2-7 NA TRBV7-2 CASSRLGSSYEQYF
TRBJ2-1 TRBD2 TRBV5-1 CASSLGAGSGYNEQFF
TRBJ2-3 TRBD1 TRBV20-1 CSASDRESLYF
TRBJ2-7 TRBD2 TRBV2 CASETSGREQYF
TRBJ2-5 NA TRBV5-1 CASRDARRVETQYF
TRBJ2-1 NA TRBV7-3 CASSPRGVNEQFF
TRBJ2-6 NA TRBV18 CASSGDSHTGANVLTF
TRBJ1-2 NA TRBV7-2 CASSLIFSANYGYTF
TRBJ2-1 TRBD1 TRBV7-2 CASSLSYRGNEQFF
TRBJ2-1 TRBD1 TRBV24-1 CATSENTGGILGEQFF
TRBJ2-1 TRBD1 TRBV7-2 CASSLRQGASEQFF
TRBJ1-2 NA TRBV6-2/TRBV6-3 CASSYRGIYGYTF
TRBJ2-3 NA TRBV9 CASSVGLGTDTQYF
TRBJ2-1 NA TRBV9 CASSTDIRSYNEQFF
TRBJ1-5 TRBD1 TRBV18 CASSKPGTGGGQPQHF
TRBJ2-7 NA TRBV2 CASSDQGGGYEQYF
TRBJ2-4 NA TRBV5-1 CASSWGSLAKNIQYF
TRBJ1-2 NA TRBV11-3 CASSLGSGSRGCTF
TRBJ2-7 NA TRBV2 CASKFASPEQYF
TRBJ1-5 NA TRBV2 CASSEDVGQPQHF
TRBJ2-7 NA TRBV9 CASSVDPGYEQYF
TRBJ2-3 TRBD1 TRBV14 CASSPHTGQGPLDPPDTQYF
TRBJ2-1 TRBD2 TRBV7-2 CASSLAGAGGSYEQFF
TRBJ2-7 NA TRBV5-6 CASSLGVGASYEQYF
TRBJ2-7 TRBD1 TRBV7-2 CASTLQGTGHYEQYF
TRBJ1-5 NA TRBV30 CAWSRTTHSNQPQHF